The next 21 T cell receptor beta chains were all read from a single sample in a study of blood T cells in healthy people across ages. The second PCR ran about 6 to 11 cycles with a sample-barcoded 5' primer and J-beta primers. TCRdb processed the 5' RACE reads anew with MiXCR; each CDR3 protein has one entry. Of some 640,000 distinct CDR3 sequences listed, approximately 30% are singletons. The sequenced sample consisted of blood. The origin of the receptors is a woman of 80 years or more in good health.

DNA for the CDR3: TGCAGTGCTCAGGGGGAGCTGAATGAAAAACTGTTTTTT. This gives the protein CSAQGELNEKLFF. The chain is built from TRBV20-1 and TRBJ1-4; the match to TRBD1 covers 7 bases. CDR3 length equals 13 residues. Germline-derived CDR1 and CDR2 are DFQATT and SNEGSKA (reference sequence). J gave up 5 bases and V 5 bases, and 5 bases lay outside the gene matches.

As for this clonotype: A much larger clone lies a single base off, so this may be a read error. This sequence joins TRBV3-1 and TRBJ2-3, with D unresolved. The germline V gene has CDR1 LGHDT and CDR2 YNNKEL (reference sequence). The CDR3 is 15 amino acids. CDR3 loop: CASSQDLRVADTQCF. The CDR3 bases are TGTGCCAGCAGCCAAGATCTACGGGTGGCAGATACGCAGTGTTTT.

This clonotype was observed many times. The chain combines TRBV6-5 with TRBJ2-3, with D maybe TRBD2 (6 bases). This CDR3 spans 14 amino acids. The germline gives CDR1 MNHEY, CDR2 SVGAGI. V lost 6 bases and J 1 base, leaving 11 bases between the germline ends. The CDR3 coding sequence is TGTGCCAGCAGGGATACGGGAGGCACAGATACGCAGTATTTT. Protein sequence: CASRDTGGTDTQYF.

On this clonotype itself: This may arise from a read error, as a much more abundant clone is one base away. J is TRBJ2-7 and V is TRBV6-5; 7 nucleotides match TRBD2. The CDR3 has 15 amino acids. V shed 2 bases, J shed 4 bases, and the junction held 8 bases outside the gene matches. Germline V gene data show CDR1 as MNHEY and CDR2 as SVGAGI. The CDR3 protein is CASSYAGTNTYEQYF. The CDR3 coding sequence is TGTGCCAGCAGTTACGCCGGGACTAATACTTACGAGCAGTACTTC.

A remark on this clonotype: A much larger clonotype is one base distant, so this may be a read error. V is TRBV20-1 and J is TRBJ2-1; tentative D call: TRBD2 (5 bases). Trimming pared 8 bases from V and 7 bases from J, leaving 21 bases between. The CDR3 runs 14 residues. The germline gives CDR1 DFQATT, CDR2 SNEGSKA (reference sequence). The CDR3 spells CSTTSPSGRNEQFF. In DNA, the CDR3 is TGCAGTACTACCTCCCCCTCGGGGAGAAATGAGCAGTTCTTC.

J is TRBJ1-6 and V is TRBV5-1, with 9 bases that match TRBD1. CDR3 length equals 15 residues. Germline V gene data show CDR1 as SGHRS and CDR2 as YFSETQ. V dropped 3 bases and J dropped 14; count of bases not matched to a gene: 12. This chain's CDR3 is CASSSPGTGKSALHF. The CDR3 nucleotides are TGCGCCAGCAGCTCCCCCGGGACAGGGAAGTCGGCCCTCCACTTT.

Ten or more counts support this clonotype. The rearrangement uses TRBV9 and TRBJ1-6; perhaps TRBD1 as D (5 bases). Trimming cost V 3 bases and J 7 bases, with 8 bases left between them. Germline assignment: CDR1 SGDLS and CDR2 YYNGEE. The length of the CDR3 is 13 residues. The CDR3, as DNA: TGTGCCAGCAGCGGAGACAGCAATTCACCCCTCCACTTT. This codes for CASSGDSNSPLHF. Looking up the rest from reference TRBV9 and TRBJ1-6 gives the full variable domain: DSGVTQTPKHLITATGQRVTLRCSPRSGDLSVYWYQQSLDQGLQFLIQYYNGEERAKGNILERFSAQQFPDLHSELNLSSLELGDSALYFCASSGDSNSPLHFGNGTRLTVT.

This clonotype was seen at least ten times. This chain joins TRBV6-1 and TRBJ1-1; TRBD1 is a possible D gene (5 bases). V lost 2 bases and J lost 4, with 8 bases in between. This CDR3 region has 13 residues. Germline CDR1 reads MNHNS; CDR2 reads SASEGT. The CDR3 loop is CASSESGGTEAFF. The CDR3 DNA sequence: TGTGCCAGCAGTGAATCCGGGGGCACTGAAGCTTTCTTT.

This chain links TRBV12-3 or TRBV12-4 with TRBJ2-3, with 8 bases matching TRBD1. J was trimmed by 3 bases and V by 5 bases; bases with no gene match: 13. The CDR3 covers 17 residues. DNA for the CDR3: TGTGCCAGCAGTCCCAGGGGGCGAGTCTTTCGGACAGATACGCAGTATTTT. This gives the protein CASSPRGRVFRTDTQYF.

In its sample, this clonotype was seen many times. The chain combines TRBV7-2 with TRBJ2-3; possible D gene TRBD2, 6 bases. Germline V gene lookup returns CDR1 SGHTA and CDR2 FQGNSA. This CDR3 is built from 12 residues. Trimming took off 8 bases at V and 2 bases at J, with 8 bases between the two ends. The CDR3 sequence is CASASVTDTQYF. The CDR3 DNA reads TGTGCCAGCGCTAGCGTCACAGATACGCAGTATTTT.

This clonotype was counted ten times or more. The chain joins TRBV3-1 to TRBJ2-5; 15 bases align to TRBD2. From germline, CDR1 is LGHDT and CDR2 YNNKEL (reference sequence). V shed 4 bases, J shed 4 bases, and the junction held 10 bases outside the gene matches. The length of the CDR3 is 18 residues. CDR3 sequence: CASSLRGLAGGRGETQYF. The CDR3 nucleotides read TGTGCCAGCAGCCTGAGGGGACTAGCGGGGGGCCGGGGAGAGACCCAGTACTTC.

The chain is built from TRBV29-1 and TRBJ2-5; 11 nucleotides align to TRBD2. J lost 11 bases, V lost 2 bases, and 16 bases had no gene match. CDR3 size: 16 residues. CDR1 SQVTM and CDR2 ANQGSEA come from the germline V gene. CDR3 sequence (DNA): TGCAGCGTTGAACCAATGACTAGCGGGGACTACAATGAGCAGTACTTC. Its protein product is CSVEPMTSGDYNEQYF.

This clonotype was recorded many times. The gene calls are TRBV12-3 or TRBV12-4 and TRBJ2-7; D call uncertain. CDR3 size: 13 residues. V shed 2 bases and J shed 5 bases, with 10 bases lying between them. The CDR3 DNA reads TGTGCCAGCAGTTTATGGTCGGTTGACGAGCAGTACTTC. Translating gives CASSLWSVDEQYF.

This clonotype was seen just once. A much larger clone differs from this one at a single base, so this may be a read error. The chain is built from TRBV5-8 and TRBJ2-5; D may be TRBD2 (6 bases). The germline gives CDR1 SGHTS, CDR2 YDEGEE. The CDR3 is made up of 16 amino acids. The ends were cut back, 0 bases at V and 3 bases at J, with 15 bases in the middle. Written as DNA, the CDR3 is TGTGCCAGCAGCTTGGGACTGCGGGACGCCGAAGAGACCCAGTACTTC. Translating gives CASSLGLRDAEETQYF.

This clonotype was detected a few times. The genes are TRBV6-2 or TRBV6-3 and TRBJ1-1; no reliable D call. Deletions cut 6 bases from V and 6 bases from J, with 11 bases between. There are 12 residues in the CDR3. The germline V gene encodes CDR1 MNHEY and CDR2 SVGEGT. DNA for the CDR3: TGTGCCAGCAGCCCCGCACACTCTGAAGCTTTCTTT. Translation: CASSPAHSEAFF.

This clonotype came up a few times. The chain is built from TRBV19 and TRBJ1-6; TRBD1 agrees at 9 bases. This CDR3 comprises 15 residues. V lost 6 bases to trimming and J lost 7 bases; unmatched junction nucleotides: 7. Looked up from germline, CDR1 is LNHDA and CDR2 is SQIVND (reference sequence). CDR3 amino acids: CASSTGGPANSPLHF. DNA for the CDR3: TGTGCCAGTAGCACAGGGGGCCCCGCAAATTCACCCCTCCACTTT. Drawing the rest from reference TRBV19 and TRBJ1-6, the complete variable domain is DGGITQSPKYLFRKEGQNVTLSCEQNLNHDAMYWYRQDPGQGLRLIYYSQIVNDFQKGDIAEGYSVSREKKESFPLTVTSAQKNPTAFYLCASSTGGPANSPLHFGNGTRLTVT.

This clonotype was recorded many times. J is TRBJ1-2 and V is TRBV20-1, with 7 bases identical to TRBD1. The CDR3 consists of 13 residues. The V gene end was trimmed by 6 bases and the J gene end by 2 bases; junction bases not matched to a gene: 6. Germline lookup yields CDR1 DFQATT and CDR2 SNEGSKA (reference sequence). DNA for the CDR3: TGCAGTGCGCCCCGGACAGGAAACTATGGCTACACCTTC. Its translation: CSAPRTGNYGYTF.

The gene calls are TRBV5-8 and TRBJ2-5; a weak D match, TRBD1 (6 bases). V lost 3 bases and J lost 9, with 21 bases in between. CDR3 size: 15 residues. CDR1 is SGHTS, CDR2 YDEGEE, per germline. CDR3 residues: CASSSNYRADEAQYF. The DNA of the CDR3 is TGTGCCAGCAGCTCTAACTACAGGGCGGATGAGGCCCAGTACTTC.

This clonotype was recorded at least ten times. V gene TRBV29-1 combines with J gene TRBJ2-1; D possibly corresponds to TRBD1 (7 bases). The CDR3 runs 15 residues. CDR1 SQVTM and CDR2 ANQGSEA come from the germline V gene. The V end lost 6 bases, the J end lost 6 bases, and 21 bases lay between the germline ends. The CDR3 bases are TGCAGCGTGAGGGCGGGGCAGGGGGTGCGCAATGAGCAGTTCTTC. Translated, it gives CSVRAGQGVRNEQFF.

The chain carries TRBV15 and TRBJ1-1; tentatively, D is TRBD1 (5 bases). V gave up 1 base and J gave up 3 bases, with 12 bases separating them. The CDR3 runs 15 residues. CDR1 is LNHNV, CDR2 YYDKDF, per germline (reference sequence). CDR3 DNA: TGTGCCACCAGCAGAGGTGGGACGGGTGACACTGAAGCTTTCTTT. Translation gives CATSRGGTGDTEAFF.

The chain joins TRBV20-1 to TRBJ2-1, with 8 bases lining up with TRBD2. Per the germline V gene, CDR1 is DFQATT and CDR2 is SNEGSKA (reference sequence). V trimming: 5 bases; J trimming: 6 bases; junction bases outside the gene matches: 12. This CDR3 region has 15 residues. CDR3 sequence (DNA): TGCAGTGCTTCGCCGGGGACTAGAATCCCCAATGAGCAGTTCTTC. It is translated as CSASPGTRIPNEQFF.